The present T cell receptor (beta chain) was sequenced within a study of blood T cell repertoires in COVID-19. Whole-study context: Sources were T cells, B-cell-depleted T cells, or PBMCs; the material itself was cDNA or gDNA.

Some clones are missing from TCRdb's copy, which holds only in-frame ones; the method was immunoSEQ multiplex PCR. The sample has over 200,000 clones, 75% to 90% seen once. Study members were between 18 and 89 years old and lived in about two dozen US regions. Assignments of participants to cohorts depended upon their own reported clinical history. A COVID-19 case was met by exposed participants within 2 weeks before study entry. The sequence was collected from a woman in her twenties or thirties who had been exposed to COVID-19. The sequenced sample was PBMCs or T cells enriched from blood (not recorded which).

The CDR3 loop reads CASSLIRGPSYEQYF. The CDR3 nucleotides read TGTGCCAGCAGTTTGATCAGGGGTCCCTCCTACGAGCAGTACTTC. The chain couples TRBV27 to TRBJ2-7, with D perhaps TRBD1 (6 bases). From germline, CDR1 is MNHEY and CDR2 SMNVEV (reference sequence). V shed 3 bases and J shed 0 bases, with 12 bases lying between them. The CDR3 has 15 residues.